This passage covers 7 T cell receptor beta chains from one sample sequenced in a study of blood T cell repertoires in COVID-19. Measured with immunoSEQ multiplex PCR; TCRdb has only the in-frame clones, and not every one. The data hold more than 250,000 clones, with approximately 86% observed a single time. What was sequenced was peripheral blood. The receptors were sampled from a woman in her thirties who had recovered from COVID-19.

The CDR3 region has the DNA TGTGCCAGCAGTTTTTCGGGTGGAGGGATCACTGAAGCTTTCTTT. Translated: CASSFSGGGITEAFF. The chain employs TRBV28 and TRBJ1-1, with D unclear. The CDR3 spans 15 residues. Trimming removed 3 bases from V and 4 bases from J, with 15 bases in between. The germline CDR1 and CDR2 sequences are MDHEN and SYDVKM. Filled out from reference TRBV28 and TRBJ1-1, the complete variable domain reads DVKVTQSSRYLVKRTGEKVFLECVQDMDHENMFWYRQDPGLGLRLIYFSYDVKMKEKGDIPEGYSVSREKKERFSLILESASTNQTSMYLCASSFSGGGITEAFFGQGTRLTVV.

The genes are TRBV7-9 and TRBJ2-1; TRBD2 is a possible D gene (5 bases). Germline loops: CDR1 SEHNR, CDR2 FQNEAQ (reference sequence). Trimming left V 2 bases short and J 0 bases short, with 11 bases between. The CDR3 covers 16 residues. The CDR3 DNA reads as TGTGCCAGCAGCTTATTTACTGGGAGCTCCTACAATGAGCAGTTCTTC. As protein: CASSLFTGSSYNEQFF.

This clone was detected once. The rearrangement links TRBV28 to TRBJ1-4; tentative D call: TRBD1 (6 bases). Trimming left V 11 bases short and J 10 bases short, with 23 bases between. This CDR3 comprises 14 residues. Germline CDR1 is MDHEN and CDR2 is SYDVKM. The CDR3, as DNA: TGTGCCGCCCGACAGGCGACTAATTTTGGAAAACTGTTTTTT. The encoded protein is CAARQATNFGKLFF.

The rearrangement uses TRBV28 and TRBJ2-1; maybe TRBD2 (6 bases). The V and J ends lost 2 bases and 4 bases respectively, with 21 bases between them. Germline-derived CDR1 and CDR2 are MDHEN and SYDVKM. This CDR3 contains 18 residues. For the CDR3, the DNA is TGTGCCAGCAGTTTAGTCGAGGAGAGCGGGTATCTGTACAATGAGCAGTTCTTC. Residues: CASSLVEESGYLYNEQFF.

This clone was counted once. The chain couples TRBV9 to TRBJ2-3, with D uncertain. The CDR3 extends over 14 amino acids. The germline gives CDR1 SGDLS, CDR2 YYNGEE. V was pared by 0 bases and J by 4 bases, with 9 bases between. This chain's CDR3 is CASSVDMGSDTQYF. DNA of the CDR3: TGTGCCAGCAGCGTAGACATGGGCTCAGATACGCAGTATTTT.

The J gene is TRBJ1-1, the V gene TRBV6-1; D ambiguous. The CDR3 has 14 amino acids. V lost 2 bases to trimming and J lost 0 bases, with 7 bases between them. CDR1 and CDR2 (germline): MNHNS, SASEGT. CDR3 in amino acids: CASSEWSLNTEAFF. The CDR3 nucleotides read TGTGCCAGCAGTGAATGGAGTCTGAACACTGAAGCTTTCTTT.

This chain joins TRBV11-2 and TRBJ2-7, with 9 bases matching TRBD1. Germline CDR1 reads SGHAT; CDR2 reads FQNNGV. This CDR3 has 16 amino acids. The V segment lost 5 bases and the J segment 2 bases; nucleotides outside the gene matches: 10. The CDR3 protein is CASSPSGGTGTYEQYF. CDR3 nucleotide sequence: TGTGCCAGCAGCCCTTCTGGGGGGACAGGGACCTACGAGCAGTACTTC.